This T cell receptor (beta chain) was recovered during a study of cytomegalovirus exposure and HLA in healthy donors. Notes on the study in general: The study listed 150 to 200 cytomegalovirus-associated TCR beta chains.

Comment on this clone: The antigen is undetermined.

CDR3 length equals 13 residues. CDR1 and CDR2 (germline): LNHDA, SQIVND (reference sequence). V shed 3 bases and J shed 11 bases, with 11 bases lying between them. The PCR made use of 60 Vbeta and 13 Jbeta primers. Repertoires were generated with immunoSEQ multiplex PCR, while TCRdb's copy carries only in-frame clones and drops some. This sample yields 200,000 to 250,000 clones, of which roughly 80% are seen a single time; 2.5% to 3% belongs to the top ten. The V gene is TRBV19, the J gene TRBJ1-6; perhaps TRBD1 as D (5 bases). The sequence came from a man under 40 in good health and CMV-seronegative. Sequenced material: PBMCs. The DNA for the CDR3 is TGTGCCAGTAGTATTGCGGGGGGGACACCCCTCCACTTT. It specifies CASSIAGGTPLHF.